This T cell receptor beta chain was profiled in a study of blood T cells in healthy people across ages. V was clipped by 0 bases and J by 0 bases, with 10 bases between them. The CDR3 is made up of 17 amino acids. In germline, CDR1 is SGDLS, CDR2 YYNGEE. Sample-barcoded 5' priming and a J-beta primer mix drove a second PCR of about 7 to 12 cycles. TCRdb independently ran MiXCR on the 5' RACE reads; one entry per CDR3 protein. The repertoire holds about 1.5 million distinct CDR3 sequences, roughly two fifths seen once, with under 5% in the top ten. V usage is TRBV9 and J usage is TRBJ1-6, with D tentatively TRBD1 (6 bases). Material for sequencing was blood. This receptor was identified in a young woman in good health. In nucleotides, the CDR3 is TGTGCCAGCAGCGTAGAAGGGGGGAGCTCCTATAATTCACCCCTCCACTTT. This encodes CASSVEGGSSYNSPLHF.